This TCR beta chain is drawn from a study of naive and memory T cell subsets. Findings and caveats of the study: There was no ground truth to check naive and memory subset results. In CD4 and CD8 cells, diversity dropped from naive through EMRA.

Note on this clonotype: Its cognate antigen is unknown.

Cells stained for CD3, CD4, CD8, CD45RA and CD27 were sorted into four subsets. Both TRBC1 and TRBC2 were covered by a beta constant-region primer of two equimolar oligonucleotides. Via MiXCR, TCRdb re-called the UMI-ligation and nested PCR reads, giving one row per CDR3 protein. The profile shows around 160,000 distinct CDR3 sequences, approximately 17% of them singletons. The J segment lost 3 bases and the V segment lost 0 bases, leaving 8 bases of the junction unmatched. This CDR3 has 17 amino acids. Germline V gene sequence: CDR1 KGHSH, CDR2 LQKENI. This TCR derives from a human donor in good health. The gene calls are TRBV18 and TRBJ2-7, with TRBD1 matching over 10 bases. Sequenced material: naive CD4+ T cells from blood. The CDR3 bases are TGTGCCAGCTCACCACCGGCCGGGACAGGGGCTCTCTACGAGCAGTACTTC. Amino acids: CASSPPAGTGALYEQYF. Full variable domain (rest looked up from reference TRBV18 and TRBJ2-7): NAGVMQNPRHLVRRRGQEARLRCSPMKGHSHVYWYRQLPEEGLKFMVYLQKENIIDESGMPKERFSAEFPKEGPSILRIQQVVRGDSAAYFCASSPPAGTGALYEQYFGPGTRLTVT.